This is a list of T cell receptor beta chains from one sample in a study of blood T cell repertoires in COVID-19. Some clones are missing from TCRdb's copy, which holds only in-frame ones; the method was immunoSEQ multiplex PCR. This table has more than 250,000 clones, nearly 90% appearing once. Material: PBMCs or T cells enriched from blood (not recorded which). The source is a woman in her twenties or thirties who had recovered from COVID-19. The CDR3 runs from the conserved cysteine through the conserved F or W. Fields, in order: clone size, D gene, J gene, V gene, CDR3 protein, CDR3 DNA. A D gene is named only where the DNA matches it firmly. Rows may omit the clone size; those that give it use once, few, many or a size class.

>.|TRBD1|TRBJ2-5|TRBV5-4
CASSQTTGGHETQYF
TGTGCCAGCAGCCAAACTACAGGGGGCCACGAGACCCAGTACTTC
>.|.|TRBJ2-3|TRBV5-1
CASSLLGAPDTQYF
TGCGCCAGCAGTCTACTGGGAGCGCCGGATACGCAGTATTTT
>.|.|TRBJ1-1|TRBV29-1
CSVEDFQRNTEAFF
TGCAGCGTTGAGGACTTCCAGAGGAACACTGAAGCTTTCTTT
>.|.|TRBJ2-3|TRBV7-9
CASSLELGRGTDTQYF
TGTGCCAGCAGCTTAGAGCTGGGGCGCGGCACAGATACGCAGTATTTT
>.|.|TRBJ1-4|TRBV19
CASLPGGPATNEKLFF
TGTGCCAGCCTCCCGGGAGGGCCTGCAACTAATGAAAAACTGTTTTTT
>once|.|TRBJ2-3|TRBV30
CAWSKSGTDTQYF
TGTGCCTGGTCAAAGTCAGGCACAGATACGCAGTATTTT
>.|.|TRBJ1-5|TRBV3-1/TRBV3-2
CASSQDRGGNQPQHF
TGTGCCAGCAGCCAAGATCGGGGTGGAAATCAGCCCCAGCATTTT
>.|.|TRBJ1-5|TRBV15
CATSSSKTNQPQHF
TGTGCCACCAGCAGCTCTAAAACCAATCAGCCCCAGCATTTT
>once|TRBD1|TRBJ2-3|TRBV7-3
CASSVEGATDTQYF
TGTGCCAGCAGCGTCGAGGGGGCCACAGATACGCAGTATTTT
>.|.|TRBJ1-5|TRBV5-1
CASSLASGANQPQHF
TGCGCCAGCAGCTTGGCTTCAGGGGCTAATCAGCCCCAGCATTTT
>.|.|TRBJ1-5|TRBV9
CASSVHGGNQPQHF
TGTGCCAGCAGCGTCCACGGGGGCAATCAGCCCCAGCATTTT